This T cell receptor (beta chain) was captured in a study of blood T cell repertoires in COVID-19. Germline lookup yields CDR1 SNHLY and CDR2 FYNNEI. The CDR3 is made up of 14 amino acids. The germline V and J ends were trimmed by 9 bases and 1 base, with 13 bases remaining between them. Some clones are missing from TCRdb's copy, which holds only in-frame ones; the method was immunoSEQ multiplex PCR. Of around 200,000 clones in the sample, 83% were seen once. This clone was seen just once. Sequenced sample: peripheral blood. The sequence was collected from a woman in her thirties or forties with active or convalescent COVID-19. This chain links TRBV2 with TRBJ2-1; D remains ambiguous. CDR3 region: CAREISFSYNEQFF. The CDR3 nucleotides read TGTGCCAGGGAGATCAGTTTTTCCTACAATGAGCAGTTCTTC.